The clone carrying this T cell receptor beta chain was counted between two and nine times. Trimming stripped 0 bases from V and 5 bases from J, with 11 bases between. The V gene's germline CDR1 is SGHRS and CDR2 YFSETQ. The CDR3 is 14 residues long. The data originate from a study of blood T cell repertoires in COVID-19. Measured with immunoSEQ multiplex PCR; TCRdb has only the in-frame clones, and not every one. The table has tens of thousands of clones, approximately 90% seen once. The sample was peripheral blood. The chain uses TRBV5-1 and TRBJ2-5, with unresolved D. This TCR was recovered from a man aged 65 to 85 with active or convalescent COVID-19. CDR3 sequence (DNA): TGCGCCAGCAGCTTGGGGCAGTTAAGTGAGACCCAGTACTTC. Amino acid sequence: CASSLGQLSETQYF.